This T cell receptor beta chain was recovered during a study of T-cell reconstitution after alpha-beta-depleted transplantation in children. General observations from the study: It was newly produced T cells that mostly accounted for T-cell counts and diversity one year after transplant. Elevated TCRbeta diversity at day 60 was traced, in some patients, to surviving recipient T cells and thymic progenitors. Several hundred expanded graft clones reportedly gave rise to the alpha-beta T cells present about two months after transplant.

The TCRbeta library incorporated unique molecular identifiers. TCRdb itself ran the PCR reads through MiXCR, one entry per CDR3 protein. Counted here are about 980,000 distinct CDR3 sequences, about 26% occurring once; the ten biggest clones make up approximately 30%. With respect to this clonotype: Its antigen is not identified.

Material: PBMCs, mostly from graft donor cells, obtained 360 days after TCRalphabeta/CD19-depleted stem cell transplant. The sequence was obtained from a boy under three years old who had a stem cell transplant for SCID, so the T cells may come from the graft donor.

The CDR3 sequence: CASSPTGGTGANVLTF. The CDR3 DNA sequence: TGTGCCAGCAGCCCCACAGGGGGCACTGGGGCCAACGTCCTGACTTTC. The J gene is TRBJ2-6, the V gene TRBV12-3 or TRBV12-4; TRBD1 aligns across 9 bases. With V trimmed by 6 bases and J by 2 bases, 5 bases remained unmatched. The CDR3 has 16 amino acids.